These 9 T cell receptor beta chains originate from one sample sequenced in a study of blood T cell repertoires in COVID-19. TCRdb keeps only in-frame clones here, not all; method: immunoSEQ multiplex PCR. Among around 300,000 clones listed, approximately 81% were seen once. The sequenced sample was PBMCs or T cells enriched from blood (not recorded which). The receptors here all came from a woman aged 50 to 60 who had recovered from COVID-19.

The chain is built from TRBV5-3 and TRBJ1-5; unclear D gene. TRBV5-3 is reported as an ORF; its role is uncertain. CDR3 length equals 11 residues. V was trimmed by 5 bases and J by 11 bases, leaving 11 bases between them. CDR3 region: CARRRGGSQHF. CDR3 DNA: TGTGCCAGAAGGCGGGGAGGGTCCCAGCATTTT.

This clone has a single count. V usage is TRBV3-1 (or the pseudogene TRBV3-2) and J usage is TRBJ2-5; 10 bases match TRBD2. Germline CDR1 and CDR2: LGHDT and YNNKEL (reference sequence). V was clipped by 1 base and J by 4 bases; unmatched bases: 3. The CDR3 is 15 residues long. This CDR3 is CASSQAASGGETQYF. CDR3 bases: TGTGCCAGCAGCCAAGCGGCTAGCGGGGGAGAGACCCAGTACTTC.

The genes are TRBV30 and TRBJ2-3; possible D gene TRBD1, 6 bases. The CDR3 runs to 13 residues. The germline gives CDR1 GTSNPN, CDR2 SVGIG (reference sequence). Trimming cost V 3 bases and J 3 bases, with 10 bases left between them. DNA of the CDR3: TGTGCCTGGAGGGAGAGGGGGACAGATACGCAGTATTTT. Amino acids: CAWRERGTDTQYF.

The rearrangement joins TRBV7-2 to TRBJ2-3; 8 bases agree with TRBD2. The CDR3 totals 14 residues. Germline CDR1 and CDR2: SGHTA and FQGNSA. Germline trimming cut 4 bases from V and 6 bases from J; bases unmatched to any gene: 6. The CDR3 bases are TGTGCCAGCAGCTCGGGACTAGTCGTGGATACGCAGTATTTT. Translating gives CASSSGLVVDTQYF.

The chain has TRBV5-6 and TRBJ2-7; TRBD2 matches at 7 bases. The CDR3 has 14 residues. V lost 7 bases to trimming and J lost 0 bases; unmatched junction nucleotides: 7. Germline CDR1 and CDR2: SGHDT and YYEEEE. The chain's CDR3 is CASGRSGGSYEQYF. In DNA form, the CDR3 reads TGTGCCAGCGGCCGATCGGGGGGCTCCTACGAGCAGTACTTC. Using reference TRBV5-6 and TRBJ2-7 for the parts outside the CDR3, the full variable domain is DAGVTQSPTHLIKTRGQQVTLRCSPKSGHDTVSWYQQALGQGPQFIFQYYEEEERQRGNFPDRFSGHQFPNYSSELNVNALLLGDSALYLCASGRSGGSYEQYFGPGTRLTVT.

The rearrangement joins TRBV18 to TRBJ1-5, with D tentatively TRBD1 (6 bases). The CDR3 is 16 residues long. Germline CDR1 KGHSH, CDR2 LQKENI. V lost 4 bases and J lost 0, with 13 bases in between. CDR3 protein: CASSLSTGYSNQPQHF. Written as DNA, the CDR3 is TGTGCCAGCTCACTAAGCACAGGGTATAGCAATCAGCCCCAGCATTTT.

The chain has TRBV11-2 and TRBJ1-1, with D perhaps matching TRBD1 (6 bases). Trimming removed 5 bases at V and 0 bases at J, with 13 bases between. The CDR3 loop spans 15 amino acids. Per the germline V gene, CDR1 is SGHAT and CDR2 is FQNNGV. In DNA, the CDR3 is TGTGCCAGCAGCCCCAGGACAGCGATGAACACTGAAGCTTTCTTT. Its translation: CASSPRTAMNTEAFF.

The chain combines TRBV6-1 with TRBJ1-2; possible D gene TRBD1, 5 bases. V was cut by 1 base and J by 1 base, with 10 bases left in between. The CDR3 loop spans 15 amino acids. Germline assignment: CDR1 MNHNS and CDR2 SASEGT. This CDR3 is CASSEEGLDNYGYTF. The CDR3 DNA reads TGTGCCAGCAGTGAAGAGGGGCTTGATAACTATGGCTACACCTTC.

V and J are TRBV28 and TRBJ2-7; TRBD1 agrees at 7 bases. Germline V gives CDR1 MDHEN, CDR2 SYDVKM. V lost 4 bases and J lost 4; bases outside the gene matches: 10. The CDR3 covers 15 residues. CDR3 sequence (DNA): TGTGCCAGCAGTTCCTCCGGGACAGATAGTTACGAGCAGTACTTC. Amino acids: CASSSSGTDSYEQYF.